Listed below are T cell receptor beta chains from one sample, sequenced in a study of vaccination and CD4 T cells after COVID-19. These receptors are not linked to any known antigen. MiXCR, run by TCRdb on the PCR reads, gives a single entry per CDR3 protein. In the table there are approximately 20,000 distinct CDR3 sequences, around 45% of which are singletons. Sequences were derived from CD4+ T cells from blood, cultured in vitro, sampled before SARS-CoV-2 vaccination. These receptors all come from a human donor who had recovered from COVID-19. Both conserved end residues are part of each CDR3. D genes are given only for firm matches. A clone size is listed for some rows: how often the clone was seen (once, few, many), or a class if it is expanded.

d_call: NA; v_call: TRBV10-3; j_call: TRBJ1-6; clone_size: NA; cdr3_aa: CAISESARVDNSPLHF; cdr3_nt: TGTGCCATCAGTGAGTCGGCCCGGGTTGATAATTCACCCCTCCACTTT
d_call: TRBD1; v_call: TRBV18; j_call: TRBJ2-5; clone_size: few; cdr3_aa: CASSPTPGQGQETQYF; cdr3_nt: TGTGCCAGCTCACCTACCCCGGGACAGGGGCAAGAGACCCAGTACTTC
d_call: NA; v_call: TRBV7-3; j_call: TRBJ1-1; clone_size: NA; cdr3_aa: CASSLTGTKNTEAFF; cdr3_nt: TGTGCCAGCAGCTTAACCGGGACCAAAAACACTGAAGCTTTCTTT
d_call: NA; v_call: TRBV19; j_call: TRBJ1-1; clone_size: NA; cdr3_aa: CATASAGRGTEAFF; cdr3_nt: TGTGCCACCGCTAGTGCAGGTCGTGGGACTGAAGCTTTCTTT
d_call: TRBD1; v_call: TRBV18; j_call: TRBJ1-5; clone_size: NA; cdr3_aa: CASSPSTGNSNQPQHF; cdr3_nt: TGTGCCAGCTCACCCTCGACAGGGAATAGCAATCAGCCCCAGCATTTT
d_call: NA; v_call: TRBV2; j_call: TRBJ2-7; clone_size: few; cdr3_aa: CASSGRGVSSYEQYF; cdr3_nt: TGTGCCAGCAGTGGTCGGGGCGTTAGCTCCTACGAGCAGTACTTC
d_call: TRBD1; v_call: TRBV5-4; j_call: TRBJ1-2; clone_size: NA; cdr3_aa: CASTIDRGPYGYTF; cdr3_nt: TGTGCCAGCACCATCGACAGGGGTCCCTATGGCTACACCTTC
d_call: NA; v_call: TRBV7-2; j_call: TRBJ1-2; clone_size: NA; cdr3_aa: CASSLSPEGGYTF; cdr3_nt: TGTGCCAGCAGCTTAAGTCCCGAGGGCGGCTACACCTTC
d_call: TRBD1; v_call: TRBV2; j_call: TRBJ2-6; clone_size: NA; cdr3_aa: CASTPTPGQGFSGANVLTF; cdr3_nt: TGTGCCAGCACCCCCACTCCGGGACAGGGATTCTCTGGGGCCAACGTCCTGACTTTC
d_call: TRBD1; v_call: TRBV15; j_call: TRBJ1-2; clone_size: NA; cdr3_aa: CATSRAGQGNFGYTF; cdr3_nt: TGTGCCACCAGCAGAGCAGGACAGGGCAACTTTGGCTACACCTTC
d_call: NA; v_call: TRBV6-1; j_call: TRBJ1-2; clone_size: NA; cdr3_aa: CASVDDYGYTF; cdr3_nt: TGTGCCAGCGTGGACGACTATGGCTACACCTTC
d_call: NA; v_call: TRBV7-3; j_call: TRBJ1-6; clone_size: NA; cdr3_aa: CADQVGNSPLHF; cdr3_nt: TGTGCCGACCAGGTTGGGAATTCACCCCTCCACTTT
d_call: NA; v_call: TRBV7-9; j_call: TRBJ1-6; clone_size: few; cdr3_aa: CASGWDSPLHF; cdr3_nt: TGTGCCAGCGGTTGGGATTCACCCCTCCACTTT
d_call: NA; v_call: TRBV20-1; j_call: TRBJ2-2; clone_size: few; cdr3_aa: CSASTVDTGELFF; cdr3_nt: TGCAGTGCTAGTACGGTGGACACCGGGGAGCTGTTTTTT
d_call: TRBD2; v_call: TRBV7-2; j_call: TRBJ2-2; clone_size: NA; cdr3_aa: CASSPRTSGTTGELFF; cdr3_nt: TGTGCCAGCAGCCCACGGACTAGCGGCACGACCGGGGAGCTGTTTTTT
d_call: NA; v_call: TRBV7-8; j_call: TRBJ1-5; clone_size: few; cdr3_aa: CASSLGDTGGVDQPQHF; cdr3_nt: TGTGCCAGCAGCTTAGGGGACACGGGAGGGGTCGATCAGCCCCAGCATTTT
d_call: NA; v_call: TRBV7-2; j_call: TRBJ1-3; clone_size: NA; cdr3_aa: CASSSTFRVSGNTIYF; cdr3_nt: TGTGCCAGCAGCTCAACCTTTCGGGTATCCGGAAACACCATATATTTT
d_call: NA; v_call: TRBV7-2; j_call: TRBJ2-2; clone_size: few; cdr3_aa: CASSLDGRTGELFF; cdr3_nt: TGTGCCAGCAGCTTAGATGGAAGAACCGGGGAGCTGTTTTTT
d_call: NA; v_call: TRBV21-1; j_call: TRBJ2-1; clone_size: NA; cdr3_aa: CASSKGTGPRNEQFF; cdr3_nt: TGTGCCAGCAGCAAGGGGACAGGGCCCCGGAATGAGCAGTTCTTC
d_call: TRBD1; v_call: TRBV6-1; j_call: TRBJ1-1; clone_size: few; cdr3_aa: CASYGTVDRNTEAFF; cdr3_nt: TGTGCCAGCTACGGGACAGTCGATCGGAACACTGAAGCTTTCTTT
d_call: NA; v_call: TRBV7-2; j_call: TRBJ2-2; clone_size: NA; cdr3_aa: CASSLDLSRSGTGELFF; cdr3_nt: TGTGCCAGCAGCTTAGACTTAAGCAGGAGCGGCACCGGGGAGCTGTTTTTT
d_call: TRBD2; v_call: TRBV6-2/TRBV6-3; j_call: TRBJ2-1; clone_size: NA; cdr3_aa: CASSYIGLAGGQNNEQFF; cdr3_nt: TGTGCCAGCAGTTACATCGGACTAGCGGGGGGGCAGAACAATGAGCAGTTCTTC
d_call: NA; v_call: TRBV7-2; j_call: TRBJ2-1; clone_size: NA; cdr3_aa: CASSLPGRRGQFF; cdr3_nt: TGTGCCAGCAGCTTGCCGGGCAGAAGAGGGCAGTTCTTC
d_call: TRBD1; v_call: TRBV7-2; j_call: TRBJ2-7; clone_size: NA; cdr3_aa: CASSSQGAVYEQYF; cdr3_nt: TGTGCCAGCAGCTCACAGGGGGCGGTCTACGAGCAGTACTTC
d_call: NA; v_call: TRBV6-1; j_call: TRBJ2-2; clone_size: NA; cdr3_aa: CASSPGTLTTGELFF; cdr3_nt: TGTGCCAGCAGTCCAGGGACCCTGACCACCGGGGAGCTGTTTTTT
d_call: NA; v_call: TRBV24-1; j_call: TRBJ2-3; clone_size: NA; cdr3_aa: CATSDFRGTGTDTQYF; cdr3_nt: TGTGCCACCAGTGATTTTCGGGGGACGGGCACAGATACGCAGTATTTT
d_call: NA; v_call: TRBV5-4; j_call: TRBJ2-3; clone_size: NA; cdr3_aa: CASSYGATDTQYF; cdr3_nt: TGTGCCAGCAGCTACGGAGCCACAGATACGCAGTATTTT
d_call: TRBD1; v_call: TRBV28; j_call: TRBJ1-5; clone_size: NA; cdr3_aa: CASRNQGASNQPQHF; cdr3_nt: TGTGCCAGCAGAAACCAGGGGGCGTCCAATCAGCCCCAGCATTTT
d_call: NA; v_call: TRBV20-1; j_call: TRBJ1-2; clone_size: few; cdr3_aa: CSASEQSNYGYTF; cdr3_nt: TGCAGTGCTAGTGAACAGTCGAACTATGGCTACACCTTC
d_call: TRBD1; v_call: TRBV10-3; j_call: TRBJ2-7; clone_size: NA; cdr3_aa: CATNGQGDSYEQYF; cdr3_nt: TGTGCCACCAACGGACAGGGGGACTCCTACGAGCAGTACTTC
d_call: NA; v_call: TRBV2; j_call: TRBJ2-3; clone_size: NA; cdr3_aa: CASSDQGSDTQYF; cdr3_nt: TGTGCCAGCAGTGACCAGGGATCAGATACGCAGTATTTT
d_call: NA; v_call: TRBV7-3; j_call: TRBJ2-1; clone_size: NA; cdr3_aa: CASSLNPFGEQFF; cdr3_nt: TGTGCCAGCAGCTTAAACCCGTTCGGGGAGCAGTTCTTC
d_call: NA; v_call: TRBV7-3; j_call: TRBJ2-7; clone_size: NA; cdr3_aa: CASSLRGNSYEQYF; cdr3_nt: TGTGCCAGCAGCTTACGGGGGAACTCCTACGAGCAGTACTTC
d_call: TRBD1; v_call: TRBV27; j_call: TRBJ1-5; clone_size: NA; cdr3_aa: CASSLGQGNYQPQHF; cdr3_nt: TGTGCCAGCAGTTTGGGACAGGGAAACTATCAGCCCCAGCATTTT
d_call: NA; v_call: TRBV27; j_call: TRBJ2-7; clone_size: few; cdr3_aa: CASGRGQGGSYEQYF; cdr3_nt: TGTGCCAGCGGCCGCGGGCAGGGTGGAAGCTACGAGCAGTACTTC
d_call: TRBD1; v_call: TRBV20-1; j_call: TRBJ2-7; clone_size: NA; cdr3_aa: CSATSGTGTTYEQYF; cdr3_nt: TGCAGTGCTACCTCCGGGACAGGGACAACCTACGAGCAGTACTTC